Listed below are T cell receptor beta chains from one sample, sequenced in a study of cytomegalovirus exposure and HLA in healthy donors. TCRdb's copy holds only in-frame clones and misses some; the assay was immunoSEQ multiplex PCR. The sample shows 120,000 or so clones, 70% to 85% of them seen only once. The sample comprised PBMCs. All receptors derive from a man between 18 and 29 years old in good health and CMV-seropositive. Each CDR3 is given with its conserved first and last residue. D genes are given only for firm matches. Size is omitted from some rows. Given values are once, few, many or a class for expanded clones.

D gene: TRBD1
J gene: TRBJ1-5
clone size: -
V gene: TRBV19
CDR3 protein: CASSRDRGPNQPQHF
CDR3 DNA: TGTGCCAGTAGCCGCGACAGGGGGCCAAATCAGCCCCAGCATTTT

D gene: -
J gene: TRBJ2-2
clone size: few
V gene: TRBV4-1
CDR3 protein: CASSLAGQGELFF
CDR3 DNA: TGCGCCAGCAGCCTAGCGGGACAGGGGGAGCTGTTTTTT

D gene: -
J gene: TRBJ2-4
clone size: few
V gene: TRBV21-1
CDR3 protein: CASSIFTLAGGPENIQYF
CDR3 DNA: TGTGCCAGCAGCATCTTTACCCTAGCGGGGGGGCCCGAAAACATTCAGTACTTC

D gene: TRBD1
J gene: TRBJ2-1
clone size: -
V gene: TRBV5-1
CDR3 protein: CASVFGDRYNEQFF
CDR3 DNA: TGCGCCAGCGTATTCGGGGACAGGTACAATGAGCAGTTCTTC

D gene: TRBD1
J gene: TRBJ1-2
clone size: -
V gene: TRBV18
CDR3 protein: CASSPQGQTYGYTF
CDR3 DNA: TGTGCCAGCTCACCACAGGGACAGACATATGGCTACACCTTC

D gene: TRBD1
J gene: TRBJ1-3
clone size: -
V gene: TRBV7-2
CDR3 protein: CASSPRDRGPGNTIYF
CDR3 DNA: TGTGCCAGCAGCCCCCGGGACAGGGGCCCTGGAAACACCATATATTTT

D gene: -
J gene: TRBJ1-1
clone size: -
V gene: TRBV5-1
CDR3 protein: CASSLTGSQTEAFF
CDR3 DNA: TGCGCCAGCAGCTTGACAGGGTCTCAAACTGAAGCTTTCTTT

D gene: -
J gene: TRBJ2-5
clone size: -
V gene: TRBV30
CDR3 protein: CAYTGTGGIRETQYF
CDR3 DNA: TGTGCCTATACGGGTACGGGGGGCATCAGGGAGACCCAGTACTTC

D gene: -
J gene: TRBJ1-5
clone size: -
V gene: TRBV1
CDR3 protein: CTSSQARRNQPQHF
CDR3 DNA: TGCACCAGCAGCCAAGCCCGTCGGAATCAGCCCCAGCATTTT

D gene: -
J gene: TRBJ2-1
clone size: few
V gene: TRBV27
CDR3 protein: CASSPISTHEQFF
CDR3 DNA: TGTGCCAGCAGTCCGATTAGCACTCATGAGCAGTTCTTC

D gene: -
J gene: TRBJ1-2
clone size: -
V gene: TRBV5-5
CDR3 protein: CASNYGDGYGYTF
CDR3 DNA: TGTGCCAGCAACTACGGGGATGGTTATGGCTACACCTTC

D gene: TRBD1
J gene: TRBJ2-5
clone size: few
V gene: TRBV5-1
CDR3 protein: CASNLGDRDQETQYF
CDR3 DNA: TGCGCCAGCAACCTCGGGGACAGAGACCAAGAGACCCAGTACTTC

D gene: -
J gene: TRBJ1-2
clone size: few
V gene: TRBV7-9
CDR3 protein: CASSGQATYGYTF
CDR3 DNA: TGTGCCAGCAGCGGGCAGGCAACTTATGGCTACACCTTC

D gene: TRBD1
J gene: TRBJ1-1
clone size: -
V gene: TRBV10-3
CDR3 protein: CAISEQGQVGTEAFF
CDR3 DNA: TGTGCCATCAGTGAGCAGGGACAGGTGGGGACTGAAGCTTTCTTT

D gene: -
J gene: TRBJ1-1
clone size: once
V gene: TRBV10-2
CDR3 protein: CASAGNTEAFF
CDR3 DNA: TGCGCCTCCGCCGGGAACACTGAAGCTTTCTTT

D gene: -
J gene: TRBJ2-1
clone size: -
V gene: TRBV19
CDR3 protein: CASTTVVGSNEQFF
CDR3 DNA: TGTGCCAGTACCACGGTGGTAGGGAGCAATGAGCAGTTCTTC

D gene: -
J gene: TRBJ2-5
clone size: -
V gene: TRBV30
CDR3 protein: CAWSPIQETQYF
CDR3 DNA: TGTGCCTGGAGTCCTATCCAAGAGACCCAGTACTTC

D gene: TRBD1
J gene: TRBJ2-3
clone size: -
V gene: TRBV7-2
CDR3 protein: CASSFLQGARTDTQYF
CDR3 DNA: TGTGCCAGCAGCTTCTTACAGGGGGCTCGCACAGATACGCAGTATTTT

D gene: -
J gene: TRBJ2-6
clone size: -
V gene: TRBV4-1
CDR3 protein: CASSQSNSGANGLTF
CDR3 DNA: TGCGCCAGCAGCCAATCCAACTCTGGGGCCAACGGCCTGACTTTC

D gene: -
J gene: TRBJ2-2
clone size: -
V gene: TRBV2
CDR3 protein: CASSEKRTNTGELFF
CDR3 DNA: TGTGCCAGCAGTGAGAAGCGGACTAACACCGGGGAGCTGTTTTTT

D gene: -
J gene: TRBJ1-5
clone size: -
V gene: TRBV7-9
CDR3 protein: CASSLGGGQPQHF
CDR3 DNA: TGTGCCAGCAGCTTAGGAGGAGGTCAGCCCCAGCATTTT

D gene: -
J gene: TRBJ1-1
clone size: -
V gene: TRBV5-1
CDR3 protein: CASSYRTTGSEAFF
CDR3 DNA: TGCGCCAGCAGCTACCGTACGACTGGATCTGAAGCTTTCTTT

D gene: -
J gene: TRBJ2-1
clone size: -
V gene: TRBV10-3
CDR3 protein: CAISFLRPTDSYNEQFF
CDR3 DNA: TGTGCCATCAGTTTTCTCCGGCCGACAGACTCCTACAATGAGCAGTTCTTC

D gene: TRBD1
J gene: TRBJ2-5
clone size: -
V gene: TRBV14
CDR3 protein: CASSQTGSETQYF
CDR3 DNA: TGTGCCAGCAGCCAGACAGGGTCAGAGACCCAGTACTTC

D gene: TRBD1
J gene: TRBJ1-2
clone size: -
V gene: TRBV6-5
CDR3 protein: CASSYGRGRRYGYTF
CDR3 DNA: TGTGCCAGCAGTTACGGCAGGGGGCGCCGCTATGGCTACACCTTC

D gene: TRBD2
J gene: TRBJ2-1
clone size: -
V gene: TRBV28
CDR3 protein: CASSTQFRWTSTYEQFF
CDR3 DNA: TGTGCCAGCAGTACCCAGTTCCGGTGGACTAGTACCTATGAGCAGTTCTTC

D gene: -
J gene: TRBJ1-1
clone size: -
V gene: TRBV19
CDR3 protein: CASKPRNTEAFF
CDR3 DNA: TGTGCCAGTAAACCGAGGAACACTGAAGCTTTCTTT

D gene: -
J gene: TRBJ2-7
clone size: -
V gene: TRBV10-3
CDR3 protein: CATWGTETLVYEQYF
CDR3 DNA: TGTGCCACCTGGGGGACTGAGACCTTGGTCTACGAGCAGTACTTC

D gene: -
J gene: TRBJ2-7
clone size: -
V gene: TRBV11-2
CDR3 protein: CASSPIIGYEQYF
CDR3 DNA: TGTGCCAGCAGCCCCATAATCGGGTACGAGCAGTACTTC

D gene: -
J gene: TRBJ1-3
clone size: few
V gene: TRBV9
CDR3 protein: CASSGRVGGSAGNTIYF
CDR3 DNA: TGTGCCAGCAGCGGGAGGGTGGGGGGAAGCGCTGGAAACACCATATATTTT

D gene: -
J gene: TRBJ1-1
clone size: -
V gene: TRBV19
CDR3 protein: CASSIGRGGYTEAFF
CDR3 DNA: TGTGCCAGTAGTATAGGGAGGGGTGGGTACACTGAAGCTTTCTTT

D gene: TRBD2
J gene: TRBJ2-2
clone size: -
V gene: TRBV10-3
CDR3 protein: CAISETSGNTGELFF
CDR3 DNA: TGTGCCATCAGTGAGACTAGCGGGAACACCGGGGAGCTGTTTTTT

D gene: -
J gene: TRBJ1-5
clone size: -
V gene: TRBV19
CDR3 protein: CANAQGESNQPQHF
CDR3 DNA: TGTGCCAACGCACAGGGCGAGAGCAATCAGCCCCAGCATTTT

D gene: TRBD2
J gene: TRBJ2-3
clone size: -
V gene: TRBV9
CDR3 protein: CASRPVAGASTDTQYF
CDR3 DNA: TGTGCCAGCAGGCCTGTAGCGGGGGCCTCCACAGATACGCAGTATTTT

D gene: -
J gene: TRBJ2-7
clone size: -
V gene: TRBV11-2
CDR3 protein: CASSLGAAYEQYF
CDR3 DNA: TGTGCCAGCAGCTTAGGAGCGGCCTACGAGCAGTACTTC

D gene: TRBD1
J gene: TRBJ2-2
clone size: -
V gene: TRBV6-5
CDR3 protein: CASSRTGINGELFF
CDR3 DNA: TGTGCCAGCAGTCGGACAGGGATCAACGGGGAGCTGTTTTTT

D gene: TRBD1
J gene: TRBJ2-1
clone size: few
V gene: TRBV6-5
CDR3 protein: CASSYGYGQGGNEQFF
CDR3 DNA: TGTGCCAGCAGTTACGGTTACGGACAGGGAGGCAATGAGCAGTTCTTC

D gene: -
J gene: TRBJ1-2
clone size: -
V gene: TRBV11-2
CDR3 protein: CATPDSRIMGGYTF
CDR3 DNA: TGTGCCACTCCGGACAGCCGCATAATGGGTGGCTACACCTTC

D gene: TRBD1
J gene: TRBJ2-2
clone size: few
V gene: TRBV5-4
CDR3 protein: CASSRTGGRVTGELFF
CDR3 DNA: TGTGCCAGCAGCCGTACAGGGGGTCGGGTCACCGGGGAGCTGTTTTTT

D gene: -
J gene: TRBJ2-1
clone size: -
V gene: TRBV19
CDR3 protein: CAARSTGSNNEQFF
CDR3 DNA: TGTGCCGCCCGATCGACAGGATCTAACAATGAGCAGTTCTTC